The clone carrying this T cell receptor beta chain occurred a few times. Its antigen is as yet unknown. The CDR3 runs 13 residues. V lost 7 bases, J lost 0 bases, and 6 bases lay in between. Germline V lookup: CDR1 MNHNY, CDR2 SVGAGI (reference sequence). This PCR relied on a set of 60 Vbeta primers and 13 Jbeta primers. Assay: immunoSEQ multiplex PCR; the TCRdb copy retains only in-frame clones and omits some. The sample has 100,000 to 150,000 clones; 70% to 85% are singletons. This sample is drawn from a study of cytomegalovirus exposure and HLA in healthy donors. Regarding the study as a whole: Using the classifier, cytomegalovirus status was reportedly diagnosed with high specificity and sensitivity. In a later analysis, common viral pathogens appeared linked to several of the most significant clusters.

The sequenced sample consisted of PBMCs. The receptor was derived from a female donor in good health and CMV-seronegative. The chain combines TRBV6-6 with TRBJ2-2; D unclear. CDR3 in DNA: TGTGCCAGCACCAACACGAACACCGGGGAGCTGTTTTTT. Its protein product is CASTNTNTGELFF.